Listed below are T cell receptor beta chains from one sample, sequenced in a study of blood T cell dynamics during melanoma immunotherapy. Libraries were prepared by immunoSEQ multiplex PCR; TCRdb keeps only in-frame clonotypes and omits some of them. In the table there are 16,000 or so clones, over 65% of which are singletons. The sample consisted of blood, taken from a patient treated with checkpoint blockade. Receptors were obtained from a human donor with melanoma. The CDR3 runs from the conserved cysteine through the conserved F or W.

j_call,v_call,cdr3_aa
TRBJ1-6,TRBV7-9,CASSSENVAYSPLHF
TRBJ2-2,TRBV5-1,CASSAGQGAGELFF
TRBJ1-1,TRBV19,CASSTRDTNTEAFF
TRBJ1-4,TRBV19,CASRDRGNEKLFF
TRBJ2-5,TRBV5-8,CASSLGTSGQLETQYF
TRBJ2-5,TRBV28,CASSERTGFRETQYF
TRBJ2-2,TRBV30,CAWARSGGAGTGELFF
TRBJ1-2,TRBV6-6,CASSSQFTRDYGYTF
TRBJ2-5,TRBV30,CAWSVLGLGYQETQYF
TRBJ2-7,TRBV2,CASTHGMQRDYEQYF
TRBJ1-5,TRBV21-1,CASSKGGGSNQPQHF
TRBJ2-7,TRBV6-1,CASSESASGGPRYEQYF
TRBJ2-2,TRBV5-1,CASERPGSTGELFF
TRBJ1-1,TRBV28,CASSLYGQGRGNTEAFF
TRBJ1-5,TRBV30,CAWSVRGLNQPQHF
TRBJ2-7,TRBV4-1,CASRATDRGTYEQYF
TRBJ1-1,TRBV29-1,CSVPIPTGFRGTEAFF
TRBJ2-7,TRBV7-9,CASSLAGWDDQYF
TRBJ2-3,TRBV5-1,CASSWTSLEDTQYF
TRBJ2-4,TRBV4-1,CASSQDRMAGGAKNIQYF
TRBJ2-5,TRBV5-6,CASSSLAAGEQYF
TRBJ1-1,TRBV28,CASSLGATLPGQSEAFF
TRBJ1-1,TRBV7-6,CASSLGGAKAFF
TRBJ1-3,TRBV5-1,CASSLPRREPSGNTIYF
TRBJ2-7,TRBV4-1,CASSQETGSPEQYF
TRBJ2-7,TRBV6-6,CASSYTSGGYEQYF
TRBJ2-3,TRBV5-1,CASSLVFFNPSTDTQYF
NA,TRBV11-2,CASSLPAGTGTYEQYF
TRBJ2-4,TRBV28,CASRGGRQAKNIQYF
TRBJ1-4,TRBV6-5,CASSYVVTGGEKLFF
TRBJ2-1,TRBV5-1,CASSLARLAGGLNEQFF
TRBJ2-2,TRBV14,CASSGAGATGELFF
TRBJ2-6,TRBV5-4,CASSLGQGIAGANVLTF
TRBJ2-4,TRBV19,CASSTLRDGKANIQYF